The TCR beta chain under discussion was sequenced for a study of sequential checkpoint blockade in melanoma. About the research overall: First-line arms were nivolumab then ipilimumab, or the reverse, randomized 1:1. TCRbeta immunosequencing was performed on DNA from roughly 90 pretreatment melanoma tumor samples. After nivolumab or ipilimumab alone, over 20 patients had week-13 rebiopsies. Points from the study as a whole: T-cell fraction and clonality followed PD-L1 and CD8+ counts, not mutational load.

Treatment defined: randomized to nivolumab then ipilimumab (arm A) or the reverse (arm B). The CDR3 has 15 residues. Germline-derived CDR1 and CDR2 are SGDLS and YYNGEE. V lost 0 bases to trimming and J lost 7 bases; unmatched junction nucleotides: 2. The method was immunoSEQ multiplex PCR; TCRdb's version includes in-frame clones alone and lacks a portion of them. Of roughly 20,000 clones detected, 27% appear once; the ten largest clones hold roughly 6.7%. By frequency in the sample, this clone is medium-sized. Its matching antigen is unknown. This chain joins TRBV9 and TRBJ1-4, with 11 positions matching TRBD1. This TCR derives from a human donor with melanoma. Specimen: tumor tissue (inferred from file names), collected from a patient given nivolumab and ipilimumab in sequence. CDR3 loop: CASSVDGTGGEKLFF. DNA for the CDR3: TGTGCCAGCAGCGTAGATGGGACAGGGGGTGAAAAACTGTTTTTT.